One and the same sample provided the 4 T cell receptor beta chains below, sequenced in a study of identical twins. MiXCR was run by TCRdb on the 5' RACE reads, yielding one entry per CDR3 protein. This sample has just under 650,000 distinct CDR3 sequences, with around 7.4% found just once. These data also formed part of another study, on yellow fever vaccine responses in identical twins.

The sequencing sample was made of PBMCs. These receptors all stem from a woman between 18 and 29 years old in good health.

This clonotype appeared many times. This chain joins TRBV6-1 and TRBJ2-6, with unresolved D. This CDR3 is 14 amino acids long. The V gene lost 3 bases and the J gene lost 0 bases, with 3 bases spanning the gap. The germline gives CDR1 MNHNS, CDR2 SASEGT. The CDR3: CASSDGSGANVLTF. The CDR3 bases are TGTGCCAGCAGTGACGGCTCTGGGGCCAACGTCCTGACTTTC.

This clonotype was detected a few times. CDR3 protein: CASSPRPRRGDYNEQFF. In nucleotides, the CDR3 is TGTGCCAGCAGCCCTCGGCCAAGGCGGGGAGATTACAATGAGCAGTTCTTC. This chain joins TRBV7-2 and TRBJ2-1; possibly TRBD2 for D (6 bases). Trimming cost V 5 bases and J 4 bases, with 21 bases left between them. There are 17 residues in the CDR3. Per germline, CDR1 SGHTA and CDR2 FQGNSA.

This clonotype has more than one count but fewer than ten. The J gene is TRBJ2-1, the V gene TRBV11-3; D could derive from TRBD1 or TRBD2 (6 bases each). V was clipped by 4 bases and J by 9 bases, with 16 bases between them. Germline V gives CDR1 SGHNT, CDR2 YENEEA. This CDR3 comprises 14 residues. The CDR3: CASSSSRGGGEQFF. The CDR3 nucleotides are TGTGCCAGCAGCTCAAGCCGAGGGGGAGGTGAGCAGTTCTTC.

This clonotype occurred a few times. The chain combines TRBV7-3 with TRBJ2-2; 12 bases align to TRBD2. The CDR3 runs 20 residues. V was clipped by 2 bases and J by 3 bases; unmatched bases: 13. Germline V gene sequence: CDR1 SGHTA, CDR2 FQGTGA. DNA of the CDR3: TGTGCCAGCAGCTTATTGGGATGGGGACTAGCGGGCGTGGACACCGGGGAGCTGTTTTTT. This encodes CASSLLGWGLAGVDTGELFF.